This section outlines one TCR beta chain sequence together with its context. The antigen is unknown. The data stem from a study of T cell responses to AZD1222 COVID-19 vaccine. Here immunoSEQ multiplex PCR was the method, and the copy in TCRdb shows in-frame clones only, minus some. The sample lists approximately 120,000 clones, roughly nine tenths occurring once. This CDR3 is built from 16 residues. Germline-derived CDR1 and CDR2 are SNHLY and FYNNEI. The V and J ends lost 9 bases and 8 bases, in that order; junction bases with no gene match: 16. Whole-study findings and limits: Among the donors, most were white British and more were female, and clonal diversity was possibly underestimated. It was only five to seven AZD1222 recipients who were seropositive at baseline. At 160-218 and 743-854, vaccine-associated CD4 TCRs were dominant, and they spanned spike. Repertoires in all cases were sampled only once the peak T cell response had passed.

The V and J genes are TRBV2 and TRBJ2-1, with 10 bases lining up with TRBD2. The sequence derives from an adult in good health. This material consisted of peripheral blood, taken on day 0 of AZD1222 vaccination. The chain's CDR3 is CASKKIGLAGVDEQFF. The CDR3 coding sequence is TGTGCCAGTAAGAAAATTGGCCTAGCGGGAGTCGATGAGCAGTTCTTC.